The clone carrying this TCR beta chain was seen more than once but under ten times. Its specificity is unknown. This sample was taken from a study of cytomegalovirus exposure and HLA in healthy donors. Primers: 60 Vbeta forward and 13 Jbeta reverse. The repertoire was sequenced with immunoSEQ multiplex PCR; TCRdb's copy has only in-frame clones and lacks some. Here the sample spans about 150,000 clones, roughly three quarters being singletons. General study results and limits: Accounts indicate the classifier identified cytomegalovirus status with strong specificity and sensitivity. A few chains tied to CMV proved CMV antigen-specific in vitro.

The sample comprised PBMCs. The sequence was collected from a woman aged 45-65 years in good health and CMV-seropositive.

This chain's CDR3 is CSAQGRLPSYEQYF. In DNA, the CDR3 is TGCAGCGCCCAGGGTCGTTTACCCTCCTACGAGCAGTACTTC. The gene calls are TRBV29-1 and TRBJ2-7; possible D gene TRBD1, 5 bases. The CDR3 totals 14 residues. V was pared by 7 bases and J by 0 bases, with 16 bases between. The germline CDR1 and CDR2 sequences are SQVTM and ANQGSEA.